This TCR beta chain was sequenced for a study of identifying expanded T cells in peripheral blood. Study results and limitations: Over about two and four weeks, about 16 and 20 clones changed, versus around 1.1 between replicates. Clone count variance between approximately two-week samples rose with total template count.

Only in-frame clones appear in the TCRdb table, and some are missing; sequencing was by immunoSEQ multiplex PCR. This sample has 110,000 or so clones, with around 90% found just once. CDR3 length: 12 amino acids. Germline V gives CDR1 SGDLS, CDR2 YYNGEE. Trimming cost V 3 bases and J 5 bases, with 6 bases left between them. To note about this clone: The antigen is not known.

This chain links TRBV9 with TRBJ2-1; the D is unclear. The sequenced sample consisted of blood. This receptor was taken from a person between 18 and 75 years old in good health. The DNA for the CDR3 is TGTGCCAGCAGCGATCAGGACAATGAGCAGTTCTTC. This sequence encodes CASSDQDNEQFF.